Shown below are 19 T cell receptor beta chains from a single sample sequenced in a study of chemoradiotherapy in HPV16-positive cancers. The protocol was immunoSEQ multiplex PCR, while the TCRdb copy is restricted to in-frame clones and leaves out a portion. The table has about 68,000 clones, about nine tenths seen once. The material was blood, obtained from a patient who underwent chemoradiotherapy. These receptors were collected from a human donor with HPV-associated anogenital cancer.

This chain connects TRBV27 to TRBJ1-4; D is uncertain. Germline V gene data show CDR1 as MNHEY and CDR2 as SMNVEV (reference sequence). The CDR3 is made up of 14 amino acids. Trimming pared 5 bases from V and 7 bases from J, leaving 14 bases between. The CDR3 loop is CASSTTIYAEKLFF. CDR3 sequence (DNA): TGTGCCAGCAGTACTACCATATATGCTGAAAAACTGTTTTTT.

The rearrangement links TRBV12-5 to TRBJ1-1; D is unresolved. Germline V gene lookup returns CDR1 LGHNT and CDR2 FRNRAP. This CDR3 is 13 amino acids long. V gave up 1 base and J gave up 1 base, with 4 bases separating them. CDR3 nucleotides: TGTGCTAGTGGTTTGGGGGGGAACACTGAAGCTTTCTTT. It encodes CASGLGGNTEAFF.

This chain connects TRBV7-2 to TRBJ2-7; 14 bases align to TRBD2. V lost 3 bases and J lost 4; bases outside the gene matches: 11. Germline V CDR1 and CDR2: SGHTA, FQGNSA. The length of the CDR3 is 18 residues. CDR3 DNA sequence: TGTGCCAGCAGCTTTACCTCCGGGACTAGCGGGAGTTGGTACGAGCAGTACTTC. It is translated as CASSFTSGTSGSWYEQYF.

This clone occurred a few times. The chain combines TRBV5-6 with TRBJ1-4; possibly TRBD1 for D (6 bases). CDR3 length equals 13 residues. Germline CDR1 SGHDT, CDR2 YYEEEE. V was shortened by 4 bases and J by 7 bases, with 11 bases between the two germline ends. In nucleotides, the CDR3 is TGTGCCAGCAGCAGCGGGACAAGTGAAAAACTGTTTTTT. It is translated as CASSSGTSEKLFF.

The chain has TRBV11-2 and TRBJ1-2; maybe TRBD1 (5 bases). V was cut by 5 bases and J by 2 bases, with 18 bases left in between. CDR3 length: 16 residues. Germline assignment: CDR1 SGHAT and CDR2 FQNNGV. The CDR3 region is CASSLGTRRPNYGYTF. Written as DNA, the CDR3 is TGTGCCAGCAGCCTCGGGACCAGGCGGCCCAACTATGGCTACACCTTC.

This chain uses TRBV5-6 with TRBJ2-1; D not certain. In germline, CDR1 is SGHDT, CDR2 YYEEEE. The length of the CDR3 is 15 residues. V was shortened by 0 bases and J by 0 bases, with 7 bases between the two germline ends. The CDR3: CASSLGASSYNEQFF. The CDR3 nucleotides read TGTGCCAGCAGCTTGGGGGCGTCCTCCTACAATGAGCAGTTCTTC.

The chain carries TRBV5-4 and TRBJ2-7, with TRBD2 matching 9 bases. This CDR3 spans 16 amino acids. Germline-derived CDR1 and CDR2 are SGHNT and YYREEE (reference sequence). After removal of 4 bases from V and 0 bases from J, the junction contained 8 bases not matched to a gene. CDR3 coding DNA: TGTGCCAGCAGCGGGATAGCGGGAGCCCTCTCCTACGAGCAGTACTTC. Translating it yields CASSGIAGALSYEQYF.

The chain has TRBV4-1 and TRBJ2-7; D perhaps matches TRBD2 (5 bases). V lost 1 base and J lost 4, with 11 bases in between. CDR3 size: 14 residues. Germline CDR1 reads MGHRA; CDR2 reads YSYEKL. CDR3 coding DNA: TGCGCCAGCAGCCAAGTCCCCGAGGGATACGAGCAGTACTTC. It yields the protein CASSQVPEGYEQYF.

The V and J genes are TRBV14 and TRBJ2-7; maybe TRBD1 (6 bases). Germline V gene sequence: CDR1 SGHDN, CDR2 FVKESK. The CDR3 has 14 residues. V lost 0 bases and J 3 bases, leaving 9 bases between the germline ends. CDR3 amino acids: CASSQDYRDYEQYF. DNA for the CDR3: TGTGCCAGCAGCCAAGACTACAGGGACTACGAGCAGTACTTC.

The chain employs TRBV27 and TRBJ2-1, with D perhaps matching TRBD2 (6 bases). The CDR3 covers 15 residues. Germline V gives CDR1 MNHEY, CDR2 SMNVEV (reference sequence). Between the trimmed V and J ends, which lost 2 bases and 7 bases, there was a span of 15 bases. The CDR3 DNA reads as TGTGCCAGCAGTTTAGCGGGATTCGAGGGGAATGAGCAGTTCTTC. This codes for CASSLAGFEGNEQFF.

The gene calls are TRBV7-3 and TRBJ2-1; 9 bases match TRBD1. V gave up 3 bases and J gave up 4 bases; unmatched junction bases: 1. The CDR3 spans 14 residues. Germline V lookup: CDR1 SGHTA, CDR2 FQGTGA. The CDR3 bases are TGTGCCAGCAGCTTGGGACAGGGTTACAATGAGCAGTTCTTC. Translated: CASSLGQGYNEQFF.

The chain joins TRBV5-4 to TRBJ2-2; 13 bases line up with TRBD2. Germline V gives CDR1 SGHNT, CDR2 YYREEE (reference sequence). The CDR3 loop spans 16 amino acids. The V and J ends lost 3 bases and 6 bases, in that order; junction bases with no gene match: 5. In DNA form, the CDR3 reads TGTGCCAGCAGCTCGGGACTAGCGGGAATGGCCGGGGAGCTGTTTTTT. Protein product: CASSSGLAGMAGELFF.

This clone was found once. The chain joins TRBV6-6 to TRBJ2-1; D ambiguous. CDR3 length equals 16 residues. V lost 8 bases, J lost 2 bases, and 19 bases lay in between. Germline V CDR1 and CDR2: MNHNY, SVGAGI (reference sequence). CDR3 amino acids: CASGPADGPPYNEQFF. The CDR3 DNA reads as TGTGCCAGCGGGCCCGCAGACGGCCCCCCCTACAATGAGCAGTTCTTC.

This sequence joins TRBV28 and TRBJ1-5; 9 bases are a match to TRBD1. The CDR3 totals 19 residues. J gave up 5 bases and V 5 bases, and 19 bases lay outside the gene matches. The germline V gene has CDR1 MDHEN and CDR2 SYDVKM. In DNA, the CDR3 is TGTGCCAGCAGTCTACCGGGACAGGGAATTAGGCTGTCATATCAGCCCCAGCATTTT. It yields the protein CASSLPGQGIRLSYQPQHF.

This chain connects TRBV6-5 to TRBJ2-7, with 8 bases aligning to TRBD2. Germline V gene data show CDR1 as MNHEY and CDR2 as SVGAGI. The trim removed 6 bases at V and 3 bases at J, leaving 1 base unmatched. The CDR3 extends over 12 amino acids. This CDR3 is CASRTSGYEQYF. The DNA for the CDR3 is TGTGCCAGCAGAACTAGCGGCTACGAGCAGTACTTC.

This clone was found once. The chain uses TRBV6-6 and TRBJ2-2; D gene uncertain. From germline, CDR1 is MNHNY and CDR2 SVGAGI (reference sequence). Deletions cut 6 bases from V and 8 bases from J, with 7 bases between. The CDR3 is made up of 11 amino acids. DNA for the CDR3: TGTGCCAGCAGGGAAGTAGGGGAGCTGTTTTTT. Translating gives CASREVGELFF.

The chain combines TRBV6-4 with TRBJ2-3, with 13 bases lining up with TRBD2. The length of the CDR3 is 17 residues. The V and J ends lost 4 bases and 4 bases, in that order; junction bases with no gene match: 8. The germline gives CDR1 MRHNA, CDR2 SNTAGT. In nucleotides, the CDR3 is TGTGCCAGCAGTGCCACTAGCGGGGGGGCCTTTTCAGATACGCAGTATTTT. Its protein product is CASSATSGGAFSDTQYF.

This sequence joins TRBV19 and TRBJ2-3; D is possibly TRBD1 (5 bases). Germline CDR1 LNHDA, CDR2 SQIVND (reference sequence). The CDR3 runs 14 residues. Deletions cut 3 bases from V and 3 bases from J, with 10 bases between. The CDR3 bases are TGTGCCAGTAGTATCGGACAAGAGACAGATACGCAGTATTTT. This encodes CASSIGQETDTQYF. The whole variable domain, filled in from reference TRBV19 and TRBJ2-3, reads DGGITQSPKYLFRKEGQNVTLSCEQNLNHDAMYWYRQDPGQGLRLIYYSQIVNDFQKGDIAEGYSVSREKKESFPLTVTSAQKNPTAFYLCASSIGQETDTQYFGPGTRLTVL.

In this sample, this clone turned up once. The chain recombines TRBV2 with TRBJ2-7; 7 nucleotides line up with TRBD2. The length of the CDR3 is 13 residues. With V trimmed by 6 bases and J by 5 bases, 7 bases remained unmatched. Germline lookup yields CDR1 SNHLY and CDR2 FYNNEI. CDR3 loop: CASRLELANEQYF. DNA for the CDR3: TGTGCCAGCAGATTGGAACTAGCGAACGAGCAGTACTTC.